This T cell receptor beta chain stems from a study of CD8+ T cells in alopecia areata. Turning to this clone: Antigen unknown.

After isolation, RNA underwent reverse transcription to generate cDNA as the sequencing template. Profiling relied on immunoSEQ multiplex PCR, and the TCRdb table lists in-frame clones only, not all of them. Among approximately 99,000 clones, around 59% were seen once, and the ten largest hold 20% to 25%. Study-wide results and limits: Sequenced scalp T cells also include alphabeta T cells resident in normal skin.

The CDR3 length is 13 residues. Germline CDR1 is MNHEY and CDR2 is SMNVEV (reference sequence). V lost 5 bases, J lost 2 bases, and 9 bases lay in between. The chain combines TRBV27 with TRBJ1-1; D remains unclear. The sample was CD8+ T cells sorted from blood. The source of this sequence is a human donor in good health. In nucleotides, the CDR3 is TGTGCCAGCAGTCCCCTTTCTAACACTGAAGCTTTCTTT. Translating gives CASSPLSNTEAFF.